The next 9 T cell receptor beta chains were all read from a single sample in a study of T cells of healthy individuals. One entry per CDR3 protein results from TCRdb running MiXCR on the 5' RACE reads. The table has some 39,000 distinct CDR3 sequences, about 4.2% seen once. These receptors were obtained from a human donor in good health.

The V and J genes are TRBV5-6 and TRBJ2-7; 9 positions agree with TRBD1. This CDR3 spans 14 amino acids. Germline CDR1 SGHDT, CDR2 YYEEEE. The V gene end was trimmed by 0 bases and the J gene end by 4 bases; junction bases not matched to a gene: 2. The DNA of the CDR3 is TGTGCCAGCAGCTTGGCGGGACAGGGATACGAGCAGTACTTC. This sequence encodes CASSLAGQGYEQYF.

This clonotype appeared many times. The V gene is TRBV29-1, the J gene TRBJ2-1; D gene unclear. This CDR3 has 14 amino acids. The germline V gene encodes CDR1 SQVTM and CDR2 ANQGSEA. V was trimmed by 4 bases and J by 3 bases, leaving 13 bases between them. The CDR3 sequence is CSVAHGLFYNEQFF. The CDR3 nucleotides are TGCAGCGTTGCTCACGGCCTCTTCTACAATGAGCAGTTCTTC.

This clonotype was found a few times. V gene TRBV5-1 combines with J gene TRBJ1-6; a weak D match, TRBD1 (5 bases). Looked up from germline, CDR1 is SGHRS and CDR2 is YFSETQ. Trimming pared 1 base from V and 7 bases from J, leaving 12 bases between. The CDR3 length is 15 residues. The CDR3: CASSLRRDGNSPLHF. In DNA, the CDR3 is TGCGCCAGCAGCTTGCGTCGGGACGGCAATTCACCCCTCCACTTT.

This clonotype was detected many times. CDR3 nucleotide sequence: TGTGCCAGCAGTTTGCAGGGTTCCCCATCAGATACGCAGTATTTT. Encoded protein: CASSLQGSPSDTQYF. This chain joins TRBV28 and TRBJ2-3, with a weak D call TRBD1 (5 bases). The CDR3 covers 15 residues. V was clipped by 3 bases and J by 4 bases, with 14 bases between them. CDR1 is MDHEN, CDR2 SYDVKM, per germline.

There are many counts of this clonotype. The V gene is TRBV11-3, the J gene TRBJ2-1; 13 bases agree with TRBD2. Germline CDR1 SGHNT, CDR2 YENEEA. Trimming removed 5 bases from V and 10 bases from J; junction bases left unmatched: 8. The CDR3 consists of 15 residues. The CDR3 loop is CASSPGLAGREEQFF. The CDR3 nucleotides read TGTGCCAGCAGCCCGGGACTAGCGGGACGGGAAGAGCAGTTCTTC.

This clonotype appeared a few times. CDR3 nucleotides: TGTGCCAGCAGTAAGGGACAGGGGTTCACTGAAGCTTTCTTT. Amino acid sequence: CASSKGQGFTEAFF. The chain links TRBV6-5 to TRBJ1-1; 10 positions match TRBD1. Germline values: CDR1 MNHEY, CDR2 SVGAGI. V gave up 5 bases and J gave up 4 bases; unmatched junction bases: 4. This CDR3 is 14 amino acids long.

The table lists this clonotype with a few counts. This chain uses TRBV3-1 with TRBJ2-7, with 9 bases identical to TRBD2. The CDR3 covers 15 residues. Unmatched junction bases numbered 6, after V lost 3 bases and J lost 3 bases. Germline values: CDR1 LGHDT, CDR2 YNNKEL (reference sequence). Here the CDR3 reads CASSQGSGGFYEQYF. As DNA, the CDR3 is TGTGCCAGCAGCCAGGGTAGCGGGGGATTCTACGAGCAGTACTTC.

The gene calls are TRBV4-1 and TRBJ2-7; TRBD2 matches 9 bases. The J segment lost 3 bases and the V segment lost 3 bases, leaving 3 bases of the junction unmatched. Germline CDR1 MGHRA, CDR2 YSYEKL. The CDR3 is 14 residues long. The CDR3 coding sequence is TGCGCCAGCAGCCAGTGGCGGGAGGGCTACGAGCAGTACTTC. Translated: CASSQWREGYEQYF.

This clonotype is classed as medium-sized. The CDR3 reads CASTPEPGQGAHEQYF. The CDR3 DNA sequence: TGCGCCAGCACCCCGGAACCGGGACAGGGGGCCCACGAGCAGTACTTC. The chain links TRBV5-1 to TRBJ2-7, with 12 bases fitting TRBD1. The V segment lost 6 bases and the J segment 5 bases; nucleotides outside the gene matches: 12. The germline CDR1 and CDR2 sequences are SGHRS and YFSETQ. The CDR3 spans 16 residues. The variable domain in full, with the rest retrieved from reference TRBV5-1 and TRBJ2-7, is KAGVTQTPRYLIKTRGQQVTLSCSPISGHRSVSWYQQTPGQGLQFLFEYFSETQRNKGNFPGRFSGRQFSNSRSEMNVSTLELGDSALYLCASTPEPGQGAHEQYFGPGTRLTVT.